Listed below are T cell receptor beta chains from one sample, sequenced in a study of blood T cell repertoires in COVID-19. Using immunoSEQ multiplex PCR, the repertoire was profiled, and TCRdb retains in-frame clones only, with some absent. This sample has approximately 260,000 clones, with 83% found just once. Sequencing used peripheral blood. The receptors stem from a man aged 60-69 years who had recovered from COVID-19. Both conserved end residues are part of each CDR3. Each record gives: V gene, clone size, J gene, CDR3 protein. A row's size may be missing; if present it is once, few, many or a size class.

TRBV9	NA	TRBJ1-1	CASSVVTGSSGTEAFF
TRBV2	few	TRBJ2-3	CASSGQGALQDTQYF
TRBV3-1/TRBV3-2	NA	TRBJ2-5	CASSRSRGGETQYF
TRBV30	NA	TRBJ2-7	CAWSPWTSSYEQYF
TRBV19	NA	TRBJ1-1	CASSSQGRATEAFF
TRBV2	NA	TRBJ2-3	CASSETSQSTDTQYF
TRBV5-1	NA	TRBJ2-7	CASSLEGGKTYEQYF
TRBV3-1/TRBV3-2	NA	TRBJ2-5	CASSQVGSRETQYF
TRBV28	NA	TRBJ1-4	CASRATVGEKLFF
TRBV2	few	TRBJ1-5	CASRRDILLGQPQHF
TRBV14	NA	TRBJ2-3	CASSQDRLAGDTQYF
TRBV30	NA	TRBJ2-5	CAWSAGTTETQYF
TRBV10-3	NA	TRBJ2-3	CAISSGVTTDTQYF
TRBV2	NA	TRBJ2-7	CASSEQSGGNEQYF
TRBV27	once	TRBJ1-6	CASTDPTGGHSPLHF
TRBV7-2	NA	TRBJ2-3	CASSLAPQAGGGTDTQYF
TRBV9	NA	TRBJ1-6	CASSVEWGLSSPLHF
TRBV2	NA	TRBJ2-5	CASSLSGVGKETQYF
TRBV27	NA	TRBJ2-7	CASKVPGTGVEQYF
TRBV4-1	NA	TRBJ2-3	CASSQDPRDTDTQYF
TRBV29-1	NA	TRBJ2-7	CSVPSGRAYEQYF
TRBV18	once	TRBJ2-3	CASSGDRRTDTQYF
TRBV6-2/TRBV6-3	NA	TRBJ2-7	CASSDTDSSGAKQYF
TRBV5-6	NA	TRBJ1-2	CASSLGADRNYGYTF
TRBV3-1/TRBV3-2	few	TRBJ2-5	CASRLGLAGGQETQYF
TRBV6-5	NA	TRBJ2-2	CASSFYSNGELFF